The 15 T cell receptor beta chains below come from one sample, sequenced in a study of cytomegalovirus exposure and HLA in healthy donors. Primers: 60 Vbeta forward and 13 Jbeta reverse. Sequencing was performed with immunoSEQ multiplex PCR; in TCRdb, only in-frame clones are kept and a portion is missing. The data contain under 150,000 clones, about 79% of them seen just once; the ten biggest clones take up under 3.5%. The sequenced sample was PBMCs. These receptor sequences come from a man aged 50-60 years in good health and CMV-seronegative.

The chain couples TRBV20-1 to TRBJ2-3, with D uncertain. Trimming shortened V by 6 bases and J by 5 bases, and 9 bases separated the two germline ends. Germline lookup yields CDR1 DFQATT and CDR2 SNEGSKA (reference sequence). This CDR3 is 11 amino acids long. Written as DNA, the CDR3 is TGCAGTGCCACAATACGAGATACGCAGTATTTT. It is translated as CSATIRDTQYF.

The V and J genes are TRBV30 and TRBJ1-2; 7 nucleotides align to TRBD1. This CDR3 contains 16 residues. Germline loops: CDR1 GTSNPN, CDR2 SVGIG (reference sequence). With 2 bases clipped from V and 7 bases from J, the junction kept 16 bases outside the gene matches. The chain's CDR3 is CAWSLEGQTYRSGYTF. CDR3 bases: TGTGCCTGGAGTTTGGAGGGACAGACCTACCGAAGTGGCTACACCTTC.

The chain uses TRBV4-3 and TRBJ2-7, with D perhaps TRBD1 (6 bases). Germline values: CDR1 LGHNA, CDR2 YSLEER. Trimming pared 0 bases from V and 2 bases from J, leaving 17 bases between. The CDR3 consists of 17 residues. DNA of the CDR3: TGCGCCAGCAGCCAAGAATCGAGAACAGGGTCTACCTACGAGCAGTACTTC. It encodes CASSQESRTGSTYEQYF.

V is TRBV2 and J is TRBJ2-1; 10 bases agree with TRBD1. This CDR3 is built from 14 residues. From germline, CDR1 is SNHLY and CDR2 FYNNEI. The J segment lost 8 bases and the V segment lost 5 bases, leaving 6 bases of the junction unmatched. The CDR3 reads CASSLLDRGDEQFF. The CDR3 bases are TGTGCCAGCAGTCTCCTGGACAGGGGGGATGAGCAGTTCTTC.

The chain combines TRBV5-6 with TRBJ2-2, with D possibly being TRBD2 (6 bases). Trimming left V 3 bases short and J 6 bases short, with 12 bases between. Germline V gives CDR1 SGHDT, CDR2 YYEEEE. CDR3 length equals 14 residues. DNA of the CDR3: TGTGCCAGCAGCTCCGTATCGGGGGCCGGGGAGCTGTTTTTT. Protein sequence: CASSSVSGAGELFF.

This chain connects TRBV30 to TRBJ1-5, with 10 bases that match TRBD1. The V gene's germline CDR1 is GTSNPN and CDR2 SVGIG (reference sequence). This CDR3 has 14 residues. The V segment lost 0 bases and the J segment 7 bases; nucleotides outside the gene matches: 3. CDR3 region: CAWSVGQGVQPQHF. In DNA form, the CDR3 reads TGTGCCTGGAGTGTAGGACAGGGGGTCCAGCCCCAGCATTTT.

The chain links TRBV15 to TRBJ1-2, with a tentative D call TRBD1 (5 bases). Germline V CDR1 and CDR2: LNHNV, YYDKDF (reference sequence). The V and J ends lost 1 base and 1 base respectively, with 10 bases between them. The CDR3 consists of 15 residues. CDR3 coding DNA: TGTGCCACCAGCAGAGGGGGCCAGCTTAACTATGGCTACACCTTC. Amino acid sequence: CATSRGGQLNYGYTF.

The chain's CDR3 is CATLRKNTGELFF. Here the CDR3 DNA reads TGTGCCACCCTCAGGAAGAACACCGGGGAGCTGTTTTTT. The chain carries TRBV15 and TRBJ2-2; D is uncertain. Germline CDR1 reads LNHNV; CDR2 reads YYDKDF (reference sequence). The V end was cut by 8 bases, the J end by 1 base, with 8 bases between. CDR3 length: 13 residues.

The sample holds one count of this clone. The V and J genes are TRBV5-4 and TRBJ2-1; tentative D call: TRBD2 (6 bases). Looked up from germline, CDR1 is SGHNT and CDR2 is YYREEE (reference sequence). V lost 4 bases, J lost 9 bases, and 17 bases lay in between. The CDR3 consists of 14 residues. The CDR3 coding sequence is TGTGCCAGCAGCATCGGAGGGCCCTGGGCTGAGCAGTTCTTC. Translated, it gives CASSIGGPWAEQFF.

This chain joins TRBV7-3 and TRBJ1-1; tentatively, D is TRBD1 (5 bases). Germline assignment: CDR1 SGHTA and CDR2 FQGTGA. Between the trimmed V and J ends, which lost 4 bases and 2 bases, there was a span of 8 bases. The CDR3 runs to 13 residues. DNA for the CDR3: TGTGCCAGCAGCTCCACAGGCAACACTGAAGCTTTCTTT. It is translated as CASSSTGNTEAFF.

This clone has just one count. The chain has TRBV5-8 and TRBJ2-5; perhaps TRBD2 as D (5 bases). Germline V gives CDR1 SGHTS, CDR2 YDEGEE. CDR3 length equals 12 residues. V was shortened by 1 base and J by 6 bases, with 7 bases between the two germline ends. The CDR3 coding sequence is TGTGCCAGCAGCTTGCGCGGGCAGACCCAGTACTTC. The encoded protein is CASSLRGQTQYF.

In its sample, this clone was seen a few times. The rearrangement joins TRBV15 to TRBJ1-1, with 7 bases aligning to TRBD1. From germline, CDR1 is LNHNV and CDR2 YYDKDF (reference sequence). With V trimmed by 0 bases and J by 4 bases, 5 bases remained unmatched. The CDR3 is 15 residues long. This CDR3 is CATSRDAGGITEAFF. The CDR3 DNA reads TGTGCCACCAGCAGAGACGCAGGGGGGATCACTGAAGCTTTCTTT.

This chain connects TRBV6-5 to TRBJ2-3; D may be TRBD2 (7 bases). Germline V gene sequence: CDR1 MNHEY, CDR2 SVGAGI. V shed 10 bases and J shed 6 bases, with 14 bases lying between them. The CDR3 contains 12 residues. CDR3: CATGGPGDTQYF. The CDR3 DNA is TGTGCCACCGGGGGGCCCGGGGATACGCAGTATTTT.

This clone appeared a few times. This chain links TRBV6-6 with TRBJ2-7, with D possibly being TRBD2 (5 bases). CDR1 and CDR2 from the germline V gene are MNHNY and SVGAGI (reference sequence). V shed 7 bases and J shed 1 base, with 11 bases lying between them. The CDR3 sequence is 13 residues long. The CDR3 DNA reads TGTGCCAGCACCACGCCGGGGTCCTACGAGCAGTACTTC. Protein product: CASTTPGSYEQYF.

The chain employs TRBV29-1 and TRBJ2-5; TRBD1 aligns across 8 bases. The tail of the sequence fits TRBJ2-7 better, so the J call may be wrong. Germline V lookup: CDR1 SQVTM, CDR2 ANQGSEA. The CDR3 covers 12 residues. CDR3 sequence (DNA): TGCAGCGTCGGGACAGGCACCTACGAGCAGTACTTC. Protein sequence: CSVGTGTYEQYF.